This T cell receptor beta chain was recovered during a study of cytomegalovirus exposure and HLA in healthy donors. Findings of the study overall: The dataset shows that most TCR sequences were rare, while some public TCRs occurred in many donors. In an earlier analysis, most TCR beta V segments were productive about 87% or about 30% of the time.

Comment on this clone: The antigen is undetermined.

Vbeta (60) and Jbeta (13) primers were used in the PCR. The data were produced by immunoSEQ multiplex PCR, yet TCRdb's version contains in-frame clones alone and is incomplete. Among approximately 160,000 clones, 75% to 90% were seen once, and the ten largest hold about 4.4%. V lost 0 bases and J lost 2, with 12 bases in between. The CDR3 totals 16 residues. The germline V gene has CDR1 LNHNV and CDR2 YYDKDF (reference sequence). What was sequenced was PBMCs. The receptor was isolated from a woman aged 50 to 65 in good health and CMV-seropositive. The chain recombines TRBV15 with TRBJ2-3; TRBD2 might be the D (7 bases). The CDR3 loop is CATSRDAGANTDTQYF. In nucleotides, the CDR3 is TGTGCCACCAGCAGAGATGCGGGGGCCAACACAGATACGCAGTATTTT.